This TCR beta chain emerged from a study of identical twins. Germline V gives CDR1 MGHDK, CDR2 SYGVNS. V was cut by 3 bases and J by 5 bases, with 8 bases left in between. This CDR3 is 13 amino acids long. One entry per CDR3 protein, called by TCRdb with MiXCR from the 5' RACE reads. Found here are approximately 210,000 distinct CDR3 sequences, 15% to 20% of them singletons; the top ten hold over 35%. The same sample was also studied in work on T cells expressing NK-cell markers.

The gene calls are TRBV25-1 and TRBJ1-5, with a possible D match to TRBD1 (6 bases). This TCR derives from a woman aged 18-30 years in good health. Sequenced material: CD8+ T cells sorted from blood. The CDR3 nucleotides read TGTGCCAGCAGTGAGCCAGGGGATCAGCCCCAGCATTTT. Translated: CASSEPGDQPQHF.